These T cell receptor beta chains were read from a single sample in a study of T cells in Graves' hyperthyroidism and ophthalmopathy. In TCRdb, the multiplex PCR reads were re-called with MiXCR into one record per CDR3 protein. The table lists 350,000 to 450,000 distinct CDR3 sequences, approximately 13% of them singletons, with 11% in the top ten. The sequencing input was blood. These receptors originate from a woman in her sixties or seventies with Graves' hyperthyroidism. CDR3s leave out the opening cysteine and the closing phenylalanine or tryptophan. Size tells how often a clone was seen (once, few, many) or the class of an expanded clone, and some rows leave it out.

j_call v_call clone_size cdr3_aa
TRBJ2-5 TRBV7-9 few ASSRTPLGAETQY
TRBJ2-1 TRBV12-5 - TSGLVPRPSVNNEQF
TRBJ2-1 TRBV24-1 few ATGQASNEQF
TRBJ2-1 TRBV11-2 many ASSFGQSYNEQF
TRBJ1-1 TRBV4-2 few ASSQVAGAEAF
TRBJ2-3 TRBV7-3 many ASSFGPGPSTDTQY
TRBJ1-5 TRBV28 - ASSYSNSRPQH
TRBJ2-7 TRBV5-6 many ASSSPGDSLYEQY
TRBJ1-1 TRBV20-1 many SAPTTGPQMDTEAF
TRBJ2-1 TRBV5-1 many ASSLASGTLAYNEQF
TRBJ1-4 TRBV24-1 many ATICNEKLF
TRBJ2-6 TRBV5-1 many ASSSSSGANVLT
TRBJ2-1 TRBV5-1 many ASDPGGRTSGSYEQF
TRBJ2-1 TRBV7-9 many ASTNDVQRRDHLYNEQF
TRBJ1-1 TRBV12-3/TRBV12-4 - ASSFQAENTEAF
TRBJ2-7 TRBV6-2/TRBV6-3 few ASSYSRGGGVTYEQY
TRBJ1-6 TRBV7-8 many ASSPRTGNNSPLH
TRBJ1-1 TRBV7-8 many ASSRDGDTEAF
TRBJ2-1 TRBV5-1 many ASSGDRGPGEQF
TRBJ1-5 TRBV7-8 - ASSSWGGNQPQH
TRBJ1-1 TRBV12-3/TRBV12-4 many ASSAPREAF
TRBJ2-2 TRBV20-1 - SAARQGWAGELF